This T cell receptor beta chain appears in the sequencing data of a study of shared clonotypes between healthy human individuals. Germline CDR1 is KGHSH and CDR2 is LQKENI. The CDR3 length is 14 residues. V was pared by 11 bases and J by 7 bases, with 20 bases between. TCRdb's copy holds only in-frame clones and misses some; the assay was immunoSEQ multiplex PCR. This sample has roughly 520,000 clones, with more than 95% found just once. Sequencing was done on a sample of naive CD4+ T cells sorted from blood. Subset defined: CD45RA+ positively selected. This chain joins TRBV18 and TRBJ1-4; tentative D call: TRBD1 (5 bases). This TCR was recovered from a woman aged 25 to 39 in good health. In nucleotides, the CDR3 is TGTGCCGGGGCCAACAGGACGGGCGTTGAAAAACTGTTTTTT. Translating it yields CAGANRTGVEKLFF.